Below, one TCR beta chain is given with its context. The antigen is undetermined. The data belong to a study of T cells in tuberculosis. Regarding the study as a whole: Active tuberculosis patients had shorter CDR3-alpha; the beta difference was nonsignificant. Using the GMM-specific repertoire gave more than 85% accuracy versus approximately 70% with motifs.

Germline V gene sequence: CDR1 LGHNA, CDR2 YSLEER. The CDR3 contains 16 residues. The trim removed 4 bases at V and 5 bases at J, leaving 11 bases unmatched. Generated by immunoSEQ multiplex PCR, the TCRdb table keeps only in-frame clones and is missing some. Of some 41,000 clones listed, roughly 94% are singletons. Unsorted cryopreserved PBMC were sequenced, averaging roughly 100,000 T cells per clinical donor. Sequencing was performed on PBMCs. This rearrangement joins TRBV4-3 to TRBJ2-1; 7 bases agree with TRBD2. This TCR was recovered from a donor aged 5-35 years with latent tuberculosis or without tuberculosis infection. Some clones in this sample may be carry-over from other donors' samples. The CDR3 sequence is CASSRITSASDNEQFF. DNA of the CDR3: TGCGCCAGCAGCCGGATCACTAGCGCCTCGGACAATGAGCAGTTCTTC.